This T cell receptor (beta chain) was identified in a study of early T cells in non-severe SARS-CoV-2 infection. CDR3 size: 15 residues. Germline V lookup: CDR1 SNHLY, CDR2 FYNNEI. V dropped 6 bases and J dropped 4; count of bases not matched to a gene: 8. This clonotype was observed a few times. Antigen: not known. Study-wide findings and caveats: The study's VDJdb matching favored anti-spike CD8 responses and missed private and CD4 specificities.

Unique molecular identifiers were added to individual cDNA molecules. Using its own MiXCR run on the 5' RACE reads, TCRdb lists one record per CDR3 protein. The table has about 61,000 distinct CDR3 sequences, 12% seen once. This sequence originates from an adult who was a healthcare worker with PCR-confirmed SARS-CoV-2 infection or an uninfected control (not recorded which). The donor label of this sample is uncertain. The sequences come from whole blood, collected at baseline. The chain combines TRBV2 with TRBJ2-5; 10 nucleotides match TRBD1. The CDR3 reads CASSLRQGAAETQYF. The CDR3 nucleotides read TGTGCCAGCAGCCTGCGACAGGGGGCTGCAGAGACCCAGTACTTC.